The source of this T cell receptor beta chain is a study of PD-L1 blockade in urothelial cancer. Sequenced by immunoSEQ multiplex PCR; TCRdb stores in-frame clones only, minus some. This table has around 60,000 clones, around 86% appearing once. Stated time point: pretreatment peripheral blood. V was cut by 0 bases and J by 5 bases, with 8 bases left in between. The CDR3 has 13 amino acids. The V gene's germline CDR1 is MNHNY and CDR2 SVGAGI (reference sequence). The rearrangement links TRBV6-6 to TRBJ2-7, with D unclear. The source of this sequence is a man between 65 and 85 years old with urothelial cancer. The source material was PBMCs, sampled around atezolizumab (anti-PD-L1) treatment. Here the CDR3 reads CASSYSSADEQYF. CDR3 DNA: TGTGCCAGCAGTTACTCGTCGGCGGACGAGCAGTACTTC.